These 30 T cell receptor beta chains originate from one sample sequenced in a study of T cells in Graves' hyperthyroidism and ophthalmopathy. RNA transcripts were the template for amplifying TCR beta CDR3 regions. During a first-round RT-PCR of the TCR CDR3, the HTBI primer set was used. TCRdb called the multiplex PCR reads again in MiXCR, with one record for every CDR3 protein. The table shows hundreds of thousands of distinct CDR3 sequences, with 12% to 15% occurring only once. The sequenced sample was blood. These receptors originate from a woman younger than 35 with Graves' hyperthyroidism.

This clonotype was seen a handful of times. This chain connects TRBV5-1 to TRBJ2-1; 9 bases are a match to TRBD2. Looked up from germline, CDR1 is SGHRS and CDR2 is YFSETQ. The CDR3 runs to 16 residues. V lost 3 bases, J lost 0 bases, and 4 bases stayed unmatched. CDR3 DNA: TGCGCCAGCAGCTCTCTAGCGGGATTCTCCTACAATGAGCAGTTCTTC. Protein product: CASSSLAGFSYNEQFF.

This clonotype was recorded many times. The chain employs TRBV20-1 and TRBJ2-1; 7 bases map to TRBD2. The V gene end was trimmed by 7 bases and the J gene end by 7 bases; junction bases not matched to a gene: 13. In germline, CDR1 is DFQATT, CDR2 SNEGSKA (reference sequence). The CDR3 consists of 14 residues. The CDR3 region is CSVLPGLPRNEQFF. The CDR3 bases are TGCAGTGTCCTTCCGGGACTACCGAGGAATGAGCAGTTCTTC.

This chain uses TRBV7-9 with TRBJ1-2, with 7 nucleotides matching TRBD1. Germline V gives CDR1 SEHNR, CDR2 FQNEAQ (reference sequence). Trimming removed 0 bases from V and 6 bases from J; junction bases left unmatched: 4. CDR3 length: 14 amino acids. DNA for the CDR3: TGTGCCAGCAGCTTAGCGCAGACAGGGCATGGCTACACCTTC. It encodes CASSLAQTGHGYTF.

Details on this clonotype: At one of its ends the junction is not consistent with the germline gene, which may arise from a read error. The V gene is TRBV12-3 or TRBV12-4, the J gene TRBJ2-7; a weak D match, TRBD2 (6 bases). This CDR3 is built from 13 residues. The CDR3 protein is CASSFSPRDSPRF. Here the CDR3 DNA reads TGTGCCAGCAGTTTTTCCCCCCGGGACTCTCCGAGGTTC.

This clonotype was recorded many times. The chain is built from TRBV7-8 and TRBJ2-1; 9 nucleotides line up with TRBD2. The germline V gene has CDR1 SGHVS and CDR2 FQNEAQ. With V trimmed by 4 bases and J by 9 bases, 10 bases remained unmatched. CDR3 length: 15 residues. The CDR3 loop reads CASSSAGTSISEQFF. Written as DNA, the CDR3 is TGTGCCAGCAGCTCGGCCGGGACTAGCATTAGTGAGCAGTTCTTC.

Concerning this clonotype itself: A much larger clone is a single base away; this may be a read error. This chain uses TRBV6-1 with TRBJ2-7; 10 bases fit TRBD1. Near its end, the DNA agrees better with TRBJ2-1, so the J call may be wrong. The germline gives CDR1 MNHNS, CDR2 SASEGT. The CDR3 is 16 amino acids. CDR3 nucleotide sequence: TGTGCCAGCAGAACCGCCGGGACAGGGGACTCCTACGAGCAGTTCTTC. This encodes CASRTAGTGDSYEQFF.

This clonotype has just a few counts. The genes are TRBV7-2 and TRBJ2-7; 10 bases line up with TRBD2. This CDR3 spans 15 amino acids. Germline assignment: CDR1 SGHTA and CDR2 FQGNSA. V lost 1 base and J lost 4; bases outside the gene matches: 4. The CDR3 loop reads CASSLGTSGLYEQYF. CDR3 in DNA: TGTGCCAGCAGCTTAGGGACTAGCGGCTTATACGAGCAGTACTTC.

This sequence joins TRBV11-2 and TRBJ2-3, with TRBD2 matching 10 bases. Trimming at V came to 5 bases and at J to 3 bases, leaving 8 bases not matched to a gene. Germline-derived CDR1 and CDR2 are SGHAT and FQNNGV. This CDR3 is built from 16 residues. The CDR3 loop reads CASSVASGSRTDTQYF. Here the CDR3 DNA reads TGTGCCAGCAGCGTAGCTAGCGGGAGTAGGACAGATACGCAGTATTTT.

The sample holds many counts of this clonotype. The CDR3 sequence: CASSPYRDPGELFF. The CDR3 nucleotides read TGTGCCAGCAGCCCATACAGGGACCCCGGGGAGCTGTTTTTT. V and J are TRBV11-2 and TRBJ2-2, with a weak D call TRBD1 (6 bases). The CDR3 is made up of 14 amino acids. V was cut by 5 bases and J by 6 bases, with 13 bases left in between. Germline CDR1 reads SGHAT; CDR2 reads FQNNGV.

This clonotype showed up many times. CDR3 in DNA: TGTGCCAGCAGTTCAAAGGCGCCTCGGAGGGTGGAGACCCAGTACTTC. Protein: CASSSKAPRRVETQYF. V usage is TRBV27 and J usage is TRBJ2-5; the D gene is possibly TRBD2 (6 bases). There are 16 residues in the CDR3. Germline assignment: CDR1 MNHEY and CDR2 SMNVEV (reference sequence). The germline V and J ends were trimmed by 4 bases and 5 bases, with 20 bases remaining between them.

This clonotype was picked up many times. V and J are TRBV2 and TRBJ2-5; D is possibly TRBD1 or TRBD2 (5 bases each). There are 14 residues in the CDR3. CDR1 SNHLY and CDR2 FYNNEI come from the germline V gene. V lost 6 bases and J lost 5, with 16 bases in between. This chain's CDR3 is CASSVGGGSETQYF. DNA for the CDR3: TGTGCCAGCAGCGTTGGGGGTGGTTCGGAGACCCAGTACTTC.

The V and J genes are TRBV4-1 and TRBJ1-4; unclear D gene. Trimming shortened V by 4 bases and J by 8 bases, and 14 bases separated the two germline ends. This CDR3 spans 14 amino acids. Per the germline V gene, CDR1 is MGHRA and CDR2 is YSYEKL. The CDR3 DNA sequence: TGCGCCAGCAGCCGGAAGACTGGGGAAGAAAAACTGTTTTTT. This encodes CASSRKTGEEKLFF.

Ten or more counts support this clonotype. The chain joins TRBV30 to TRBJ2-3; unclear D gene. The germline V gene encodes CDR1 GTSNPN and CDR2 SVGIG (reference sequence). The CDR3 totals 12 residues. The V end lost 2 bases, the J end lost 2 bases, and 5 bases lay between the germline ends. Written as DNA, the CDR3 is TGTGCCTGGAGTTACCTCACAGATACGCAGTATTTT. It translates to CAWSYLTDTQYF.

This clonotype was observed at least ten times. This CDR3 reads CSALLTVNTEAFF. CDR3 nucleotides: TGCAGCGCGCTGCTGACGGTGAACACTGAAGCTTTCTTT. V and J are TRBV29-1 and TRBJ1-1; D uncertain. Germline V gene sequence: CDR1 SQVTM, CDR2 ANQGSEA. This CDR3 is 13 amino acids long. V dropped 7 bases and J dropped 0 bases, with 12 bases sitting between them. The full variable domain, rest sourced from reference TRBV29-1 and TRBJ1-1, is SAVISQKPSRDICQRGTSLTIQCQVDSQVTMMFWYRQQPGQSLTLIATANQGSEATYESGFVIDKFPISRPNLTFSTLTVSNMSPEDSSIYLCSALLTVNTEAFFGQGTRLTVV.

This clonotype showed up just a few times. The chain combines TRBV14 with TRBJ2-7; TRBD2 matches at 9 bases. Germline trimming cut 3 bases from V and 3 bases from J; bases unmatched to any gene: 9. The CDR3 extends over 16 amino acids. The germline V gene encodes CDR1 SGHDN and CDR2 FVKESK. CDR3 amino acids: CASSQGILAGLYEQYF. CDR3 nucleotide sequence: TGTGCCAGCAGCCAGGGTATACTAGCGGGCCTCTACGAGCAGTACTTC.

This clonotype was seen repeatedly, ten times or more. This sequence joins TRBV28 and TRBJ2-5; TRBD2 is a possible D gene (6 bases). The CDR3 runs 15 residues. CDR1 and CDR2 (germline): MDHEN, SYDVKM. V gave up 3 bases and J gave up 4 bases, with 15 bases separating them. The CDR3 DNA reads TGTGCCAGCAGTTTTGGAGGGGTTGGGTCAGAGACCCAGTACTTC. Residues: CASSFGGVGSETQYF.

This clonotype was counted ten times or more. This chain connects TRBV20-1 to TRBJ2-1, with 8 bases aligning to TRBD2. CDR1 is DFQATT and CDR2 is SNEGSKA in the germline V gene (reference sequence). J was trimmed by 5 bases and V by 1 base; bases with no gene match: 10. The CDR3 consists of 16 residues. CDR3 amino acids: CSARAVAGPPHNEQFF. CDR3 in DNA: TGCAGTGCTAGAGCAGTAGCGGGGCCCCCCCACAATGAGCAGTTCTTC.

CDR3 residues: CASSDGTANQPQHF. The CDR3, as DNA: TGTGCCAGCAGCGATGGGACAGCTAATCAGCCCCAGCATTTT. The J gene is TRBJ1-5, the V gene TRBV9; 7 bases are a match to TRBD1. The V and J ends lost 3 bases and 4 bases, in that order; junction bases with no gene match: 4. The CDR3 is made up of 14 amino acids. Per the germline V gene, CDR1 is SGDLS and CDR2 is YYNGEE.

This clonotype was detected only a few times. DNA of the CDR3: TGTGCCAGCAGCTTATTATTCGTGATAAAACCAGGGGACCCTGAAGCTTTCTTT. Encoded protein: CASSLLFVIKPGDPEAFF. This chain links TRBV7-2 with TRBJ1-1, with a weak D call TRBD1 (6 bases). The CDR3 sequence is 18 residues long. With 2 bases removed from V and 6 bases from J, the gap between germline ends came to 25 bases. The germline V gene has CDR1 SGHTA and CDR2 FQGNSA. The full variable domain, in which reference TRBV7-2 and TRBJ1-1 provide the parts outside the CDR3, is GAGVSQSPSNKVTEKGKDVELRCDPISGHTALYWYRQSLGQGLEFLIYFQGNSAPDKSGLPSDRFSAERTGGSVSTLTIQRTQQEDSAVYLCASSLLFVIKPGDPEAFFGQGTRLTVV.

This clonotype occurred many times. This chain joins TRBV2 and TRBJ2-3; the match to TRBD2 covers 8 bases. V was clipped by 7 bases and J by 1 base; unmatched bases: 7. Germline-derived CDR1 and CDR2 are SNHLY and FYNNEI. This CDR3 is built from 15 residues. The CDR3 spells CASIRREVGTDTQYF. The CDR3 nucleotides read TGTGCCAGCATCCGGCGGGAGGTCGGCACAGATACGCAGTATTTT.

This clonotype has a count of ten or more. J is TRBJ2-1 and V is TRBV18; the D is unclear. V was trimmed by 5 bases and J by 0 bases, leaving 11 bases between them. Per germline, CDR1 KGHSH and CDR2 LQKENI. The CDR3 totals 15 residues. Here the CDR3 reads CASSRSETSYNEQFF. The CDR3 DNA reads TGTGCCAGCTCAAGGAGCGAGACCTCCTACAATGAGCAGTTCTTC.

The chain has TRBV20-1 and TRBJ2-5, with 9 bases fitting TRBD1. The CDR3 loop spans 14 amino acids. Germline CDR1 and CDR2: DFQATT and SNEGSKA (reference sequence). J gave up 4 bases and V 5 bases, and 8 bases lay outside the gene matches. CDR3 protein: CSAAYDRGRETQYF. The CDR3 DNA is TGCAGTGCTGCCTACGACAGGGGGAGAGAGACCCAGTACTTC.

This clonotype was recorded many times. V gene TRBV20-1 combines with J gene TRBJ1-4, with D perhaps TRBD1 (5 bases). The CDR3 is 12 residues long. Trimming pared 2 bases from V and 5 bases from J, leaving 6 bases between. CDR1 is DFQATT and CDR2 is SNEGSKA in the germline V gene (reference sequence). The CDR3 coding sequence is TGCAGTGCTAGAAGGGGAAATGAAAAACTGTTTTTT. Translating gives CSARRGNEKLFF.

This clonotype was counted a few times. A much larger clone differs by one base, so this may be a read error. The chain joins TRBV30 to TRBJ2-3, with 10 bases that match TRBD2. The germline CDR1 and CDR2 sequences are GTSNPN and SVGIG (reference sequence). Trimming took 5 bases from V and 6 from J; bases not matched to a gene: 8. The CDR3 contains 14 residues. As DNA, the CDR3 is TGTGCCTGGGGTTTACTAGCGGGAAGGGATACGCAGTATTTT. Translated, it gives CAWGLLAGRDTQYF.

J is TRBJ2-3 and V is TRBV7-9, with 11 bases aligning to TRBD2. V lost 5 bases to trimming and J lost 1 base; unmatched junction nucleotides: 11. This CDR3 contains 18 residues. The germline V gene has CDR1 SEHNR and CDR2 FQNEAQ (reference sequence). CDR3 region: CASSPGGLAGGGTDTQYF. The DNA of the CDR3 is TGTGCCAGCAGCCCGGGGGGCCTAGCGGGAGGCGGCACAGATACGCAGTATTTT.

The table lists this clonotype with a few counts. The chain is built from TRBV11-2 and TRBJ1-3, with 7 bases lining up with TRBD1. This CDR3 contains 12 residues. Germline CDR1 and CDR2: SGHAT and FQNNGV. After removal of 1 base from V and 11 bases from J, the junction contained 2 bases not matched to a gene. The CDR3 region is CASSLVQGPIYF. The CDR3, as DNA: TGTGCCAGCAGCTTAGTACAGGGGCCCATATATTTT.

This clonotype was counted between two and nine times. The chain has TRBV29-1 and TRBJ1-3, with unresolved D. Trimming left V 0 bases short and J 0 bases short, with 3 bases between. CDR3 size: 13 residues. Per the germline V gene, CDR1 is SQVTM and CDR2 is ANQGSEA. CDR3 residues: CSVEEYSGNTIYF. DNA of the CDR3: TGCAGCGTTGAAGAGTACTCTGGAAACACCATATATTTT.

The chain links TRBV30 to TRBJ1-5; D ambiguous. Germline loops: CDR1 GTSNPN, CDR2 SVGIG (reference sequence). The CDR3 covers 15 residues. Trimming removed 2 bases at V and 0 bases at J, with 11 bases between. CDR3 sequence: CAWSPAEYSNQPQHF. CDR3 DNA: TGTGCCTGGAGTCCCGCGGAGTATAGCAATCAGCCCCAGCATTTT.

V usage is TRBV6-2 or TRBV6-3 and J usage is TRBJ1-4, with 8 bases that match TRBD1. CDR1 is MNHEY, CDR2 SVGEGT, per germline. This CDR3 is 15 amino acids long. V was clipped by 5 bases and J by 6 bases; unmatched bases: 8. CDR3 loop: CASSNRQGRDEKLFF. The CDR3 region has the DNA TGTGCCAGCAGTAATCGACAGGGGAGGGATGAAAAACTGTTTTTT.

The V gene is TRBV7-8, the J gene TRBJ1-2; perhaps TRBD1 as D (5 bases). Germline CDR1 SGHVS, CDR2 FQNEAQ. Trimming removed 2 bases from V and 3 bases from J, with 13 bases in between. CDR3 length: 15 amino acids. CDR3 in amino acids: CASSLLPGGDYGYTF. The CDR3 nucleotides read TGTGCCAGCAGCTTATTACCCGGGGGTGACTATGGCTACACCTTC.